A single sample is the source of the 20 T cell receptor beta chains below, sequenced in a study of T cell clones after liver transplantation (dated by TCRdb to between 2019 and 2020). Libraries were built with the immunoSEQ multiplex PCR assay. The table comes from immuneACCESS by way of TCRdb, which keeps in-frame sequences with V and J called. Part of the clones is missing from these tables; in studies checked, under half for an unresolved V gene and the rest for unknown reasons. The sample table holds 95,000 to 110,000 clones, of which approximately 85% were seen once. The ten biggest clones cover around 0.94% of the sample. The sample's time point label, decoded: pre-transplant. Here the sequenced sample was CD4+ T cells from blood, taken before liver transplant. The receptors were sampled from a human donor who received a liver transplant.

This clone has just a few counts. This rearrangement joins TRBV6-5 to TRBJ1-2; D unresolved. Germline CDR1 MNHEY, CDR2 SVGAGI. With 0 bases removed from V and 4 bases from J, the gap between germline ends came to 12 bases. The CDR3 extends over 15 amino acids. CDR3 residues: CASSYSEDVPYGYTF. The CDR3 DNA is TGTGCCAGCAGTTACTCTGAGGACGTGCCCTATGGCTACACCTTC.

The rearrangement links TRBV18 to TRBJ1-1; no firm D call. Germline CDR1 KGHSH, CDR2 LQKENI. This CDR3 region has 14 residues. Trimming took 6 bases from V and 6 from J, leaving 17 bases between them. The CDR3 protein is CASSPEGRGSEAFF. The CDR3 bases are TGTGCCAGCTCCCCGGAGGGTCGTGGATCTGAAGCTTTCTTT.

The table lists this clone with a count of one. V gene TRBV2 combines with J gene TRBJ1-1; D possibly corresponds to TRBD1 (5 bases). With 6 bases removed from V and 4 bases from J, the gap between germline ends came to 12 bases. CDR3 length: 13 amino acids. The germline gives CDR1 SNHLY, CDR2 FYNNEI. Here the CDR3 DNA reads TGTGCCAGCAGGGCAGGGCGGGGCACTGAAGCTTTCTTT. It specifies CASRAGRGTEAFF.

The chain employs TRBV9 and TRBJ1-3; no definite D call. Deletions cut 0 bases from V and 0 bases from J, with 16 bases between. The CDR3 is 18 amino acids. The germline CDR1 and CDR2 sequences are SGDLS and YYNGEE. The CDR3 region has the DNA TGTGCCAGCAGCGTAGGGTTCGGCAGGACCCCCTCTGGAAACACCATATATTTT. Amino acids: CASSVGFGRTPSGNTIYF.

This clone was counted a single time. Other nucleotide sequences from this sample produce the same CDR3. J is TRBJ2-2 and V is TRBV5-1, with no clear D. Trimming pared 4 bases from V and 5 bases from J, leaving 9 bases between. Per germline, CDR1 SGHRS and CDR2 YFSETQ. This CDR3 region has 13 residues. The CDR3 DNA sequence: TGCGCCAGCAGCCCCGGCGGTACCGGGGAGCTGTTTTTT. The encoded protein is CASSPGGTGELFF.

The genes are TRBV6-5 and TRBJ2-7; unclear D gene. This CDR3 has 16 amino acids. Germline lookup yields CDR1 MNHEY and CDR2 SVGAGI. V shed 0 bases and J shed 0 bases, with 12 bases lying between them. CDR3 region: CASSYSNQRSSYEQYF. The CDR3 region has the DNA TGTGCCAGCAGTTACTCGAATCAGAGGAGCTCCTACGAGCAGTACTTC.

This clone appeared once. This chain uses TRBV7-2 with TRBJ2-1; 7 bases fit TRBD2. The length of the CDR3 is 16 residues. Trimming took 0 bases from V and 3 from J; bases not matched to a gene: 5. CDR1 and CDR2 from the germline V gene are SGHTA and FQGNSA. This chain's CDR3 is CASSLASGGGYNEQFF. CDR3 coding DNA: TGTGCCAGCAGCTTAGCGTCGGGAGGTGGCTACAATGAGCAGTTCTTC.

V usage is TRBV19 and J usage is TRBJ2-7, with 7 bases lining up with TRBD2. The CDR3 has 15 amino acids. Germline trimming cut 4 bases from V and 5 bases from J; bases unmatched to any gene: 11. Per the germline V gene, CDR1 is LNHDA and CDR2 is SQIVND (reference sequence). The CDR3 DNA sequence: TGTGCCAGTAGTACCCTATTGGGAGGGATTCACGAGCAGTACTTC. The encoded protein is CASSTLLGGIHEQYF. Full variable domain (outside the CDR3, taken from reference TRBV19 and TRBJ2-7): DGGITQSPKYLFRKEGQNVTLSCEQNLNHDAMYWYRQDPGQGLRLIYYSQIVNDFQKGDIAEGYSVSREKKESFPLTVTSAQKNPTAFYLCASSTLLGGIHEQYFGPGTRLTVT.

This clone has a handful of counts. The chain combines TRBV5-1 with TRBJ2-5; TRBD2 is a possible D gene (6 bases). This CDR3 is 14 amino acids long. Germline CDR1 and CDR2: SGHRS and YFSETQ. V lost 0 bases and J 3 bases, leaving 9 bases between the germline ends. As DNA, the CDR3 is TGCGCCAGCAGCTTGGATCGGGGGAAAGAGACCCAGTACTTC. This encodes CASSLDRGKETQYF. Full variable domain (remainder filled in from reference TRBV5-1 and TRBJ2-5): KAGVTQTPRYLIKTRGQQVTLSCSPISGHRSVSWYQQTPGQGLQFLFEYFSETQRNKGNFPGRFSGRQFSNSRSEMNVSTLELGDSALYLCASSLDRGKETQYFGPGTRLLVL.

The CDR3 loop is CASSRPSDSAGYGYTF. The DNA for the CDR3 is TGTGCCAGCAGCCGCCCCTCCGACTCGGCGGGCTATGGCTACACCTTC. The chain links TRBV4-2 to TRBJ1-2; D uncertain. V was shortened by 4 bases and J by 4 bases, with 19 bases between the two germline ends. CDR1 is LGHNA, CDR2 YNFKEQ, per germline. The CDR3 runs 16 residues.

The chain has TRBV19 and TRBJ1-2; weak D call: TRBD1 (5 bases). The germline CDR1 and CDR2 sequences are LNHDA and SQIVND (reference sequence). The V end lost 7 bases, the J end lost 0 bases, and 12 bases lay between the germline ends. The CDR3 length is 14 residues. The CDR3, as DNA: TGTGCCAGTACTTACTTGGGGGCTAACTATGGCTACACCTTC. Its protein is CASTYLGANYGYTF.

The V gene is TRBV5-1, the J gene TRBJ2-3, with 12 bases aligning to TRBD2. The CDR3 has 17 amino acids. V shed 6 bases, J shed 5 bases, and the junction held 13 bases outside the gene matches. Per the germline V gene, CDR1 is SGHRS and CDR2 is YFSETQ. The CDR3: CASKPRLAGVDKDTQYF. CDR3 DNA: TGCGCCAGCAAGCCCAGACTAGCGGGGGTCGATAAAGATACGCAGTATTTT.

J is TRBJ1-5 and V is TRBV6-5; the D gene is possibly TRBD1 (5 bases). Trimming pared 6 bases from V and 6 bases from J, leaving 12 bases between. Germline CDR1 and CDR2: MNHEY and SVGAGI. This CDR3 is built from 13 residues. The CDR3 region has the DNA TGTGCCAGCAGCTGGGACCGGAGTCAGCCCCAGCATTTT. Translated: CASSWDRSQPQHF.

There are a few counts of this clone. The gene calls are TRBV9 and TRBJ2-2; the match to TRBD2 covers 13 bases. Germline CDR1 is SGDLS and CDR2 is YYNGEE. The CDR3 has 17 amino acids. V shed 4 bases, J shed 4 bases, and the junction held 7 bases outside the gene matches. CDR3 bases: TGTGCCAGCAGCCCGACTAGCGGGGGGCCAACCACCGGGGAGCTGTTTTTT. Its translation is CASSPTSGGPTTGELFF.

This clone turned up a few times. J is TRBJ2-6 and V is TRBV6-6; perhaps TRBD1 as D (6 bases). Germline V gene lookup returns CDR1 MNHNY and CDR2 SVGAGI (reference sequence). The CDR3 is 15 residues long. V lost 7 bases to trimming and J lost 1 base, with 11 bases between them. The CDR3 sequence is CASKGVWSGANVLTF. The CDR3 DNA is TGTGCCAGCAAGGGGGTATGGTCTGGGGCCAACGTCCTGACTTTC.

This clone has more than one count but fewer than ten. The chain combines TRBV28 with TRBJ1-5, with 7 nucleotides matching TRBD1. Germline V gene data show CDR1 as MDHEN and CDR2 as SYDVKM. The V segment lost 6 bases and the J segment 7 bases; nucleotides outside the gene matches: 9. This CDR3 has 14 amino acids. Written as DNA, the CDR3 is TGTGCCAGCAGCCTCAACACAGGGGAACAGCCCCAGCATTTT. It is translated as CASSLNTGEQPQHF.

The V gene is TRBV7-8, the J gene TRBJ1-2; TRBD1 matches 7 bases. The CDR3 loop spans 14 amino acids. Germline loops: CDR1 SGHVS, CDR2 FQNEAQ. After removal of 5 bases from V and 0 bases from J, the junction contained 3 bases not matched to a gene. The chain's CDR3 is CASSMGQSNYGYTF. CDR3 coding DNA: TGTGCCAGCAGCATGGGACAGTCTAACTATGGCTACACCTTC.

This clone was recorded only once. The chain carries TRBV27 and TRBJ1-2; no clear D gene. Germline CDR1 MNHEY, CDR2 SMNVEV (reference sequence). V was shortened by 4 bases and J by 3 bases, with 9 bases between the two germline ends. The CDR3 loop spans 13 amino acids. The CDR3 DNA reads as TGTGCCAGCAGTTCCGAGGGCTACTATGGCTACACCTTC. It codes for CASSSEGYYGYTF.

J is TRBJ2-7 and V is TRBV9; tentatively, D is TRBD2 (5 bases). This CDR3 region has 14 residues. CDR1 and CDR2 (germline): SGDLS, YYNGEE. V was clipped by 4 bases and J by 2 bases, with 13 bases between them. The CDR3 is CASSPRTQTYEQYF. DNA of the CDR3: TGTGCCAGCAGCCCCAGGACTCAGACCTACGAGCAGTACTTC.

Here the CDR3 DNA reads TGTGCCAGTAGTATAACGGGGCAGAAGAACACTGAAGCTTTCTTT. Translated, it gives CASSITGQKNTEAFF. This chain uses TRBV19 with TRBJ1-1; weak D call: TRBD1 (5 bases). Looked up from germline, CDR1 is LNHDA and CDR2 is SQIVND (reference sequence). The CDR3 totals 15 residues. The V and J ends lost 2 bases and 1 base respectively, with 11 bases between them.